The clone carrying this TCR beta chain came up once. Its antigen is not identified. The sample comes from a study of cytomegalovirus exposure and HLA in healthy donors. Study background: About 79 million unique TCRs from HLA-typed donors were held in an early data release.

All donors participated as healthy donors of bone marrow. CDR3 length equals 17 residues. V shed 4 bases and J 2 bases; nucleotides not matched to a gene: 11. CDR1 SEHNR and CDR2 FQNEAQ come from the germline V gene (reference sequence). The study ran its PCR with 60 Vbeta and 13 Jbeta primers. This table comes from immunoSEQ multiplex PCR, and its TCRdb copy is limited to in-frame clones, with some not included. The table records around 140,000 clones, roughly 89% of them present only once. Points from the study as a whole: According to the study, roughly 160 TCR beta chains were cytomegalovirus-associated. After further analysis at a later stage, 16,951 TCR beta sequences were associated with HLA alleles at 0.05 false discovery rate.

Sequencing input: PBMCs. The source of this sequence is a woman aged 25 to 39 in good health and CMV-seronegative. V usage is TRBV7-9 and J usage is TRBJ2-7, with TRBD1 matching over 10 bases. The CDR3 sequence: CASSSFVGQGGTYEQYF. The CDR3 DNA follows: TGTGCCAGCAGCTCCTTCGTCGGACAGGGGGGAACCTACGAGCAGTACTTC.